This is a list of T cell receptor beta chains from one sample in a study of blood T cell repertoires in COVID-19. Assay used: immunoSEQ multiplex PCR; TCRdb lists only in-frame clones, some missing. Of a few hundred thousand clones listed, just over 85% were seen once; the top ten hold less than 4.5%. Material for sequencing was peripheral blood. These receptor sequences come from a man between 50 and 59 years old with acute or convalescent COVID-19. Each CDR3 is given without its conserved first and last residue. Size tells how often a clone was seen (once, few, many) or the class of an expanded clone, and some rows leave it out.

V	J	size	CDR3
TRBV29-1	TRBJ2-3	.	SAGGGENTDTQY
TRBV18	TRBJ2-1	.	ASSPAGTGKSEQF
TRBV6-5	TRBJ1-4	.	ASSPLGWTNEKLF
TRBV2	TRBJ2-7	.	ASSVGRDYEQY
TRBV7-9	TRBJ1-2	.	ASSLEGSTLYGYT
TRBV30	TRBJ2-1	.	AWSGQGRYNEQF
TRBV7-2	TRBJ1-1	.	ASSLAGARSTEAF
TRBV5-4	TRBJ2-7	.	ASSLGQGFYEQY
TRBV5-4	TRBJ2-3	.	ASSLPGLATDTQY
TRBV7-2	TRBJ2-7	.	ASSLATRGAGEQY
TRBV25-1	TRBJ1-3	once	ASSEAGSGNTIY
TRBV4-1	TRBJ1-1	.	ASSPSPTGGNTEAF
TRBV14	TRBJ1-2	.	ASSHRAGLYYGYT
TRBV19	TRBJ1-2	.	ASRPQNTNYGYT
TRBV29-1	TRBJ2-3	.	SVGAATDTQY
TRBV29-1	TRBJ1-5	.	SVEPGYGQPQH
TRBV5-4	TRBJ2-7	.	ASSDRDRGSYEQY
TRBV30	TRBJ1-1	.	ALKNYRGMNTEAF
TRBV5-1	TRBJ1-1	once	ASSPRQGPLNTEAF
TRBV18	TRBJ1-1	.	ASSPGRFTTYTEAF
TRBV4-1	TRBJ1-6	.	ASSQQQAEPLH
TRBV10-3	TRBJ1-4	once	AISAGRAFNEKLF
TRBV7-8	TRBJ1-6	.	ASTLTGVANNSPLH
TRBV25-1	TRBJ1-6	.	ASSGTGSSYNSPLH
TRBV7-9	TRBJ2-7	.	ASSLAPAAGEQY
TRBV18	TRBJ1-2	.	ASSPRQGGDYGYT
TRBV2	TRBJ1-5	.	ASSQTGTHSNQPQH
TRBV5-6	TRBJ1-6	once	ASSLAGGLTNSPLH
TRBV11-2	TRBJ1-2	.	ASSLGPDGGYGYT
TRBV27	TRBJ1-5	.	ASSYGLNSNQPQH
TRBV5-1	TRBJ1-6	.	ASSLDRRGGNSPLH